Below are 24 T cell receptor beta chains sequenced from a single sample in a study of response to subunit inactivated influenza vaccine. From the RT-PCR reads, TCRdb called clonotypes with MiXCR, one entry per CDR3 protein. The table shows under 550,000 distinct CDR3 sequences, with less than 8% occurring only once. This material consisted of PBMCs from blood, taken around 25 months after vaccination. The receptors were gathered from a man aged 50-75 years who received an inactivated influenza vaccine.

This clonotype was observed at least ten times. The chain couples TRBV11-2 to TRBJ2-3; D call uncertain. The CDR3 spans 15 residues. The ends were cut back, 6 bases at V and 1 base at J, with 14 bases in the middle. CDR1 is SGHAT and CDR2 is FQNNGV in the germline V gene. The CDR3 DNA reads as TGTGCCAGCAGGCCCGGTATTTATGGCACAGATACGCAGTATTTT. Amino acid sequence: CASRPGIYGTDTQYF.

This clonotype was observed many times. The V call is TRBV4-2, the J call TRBJ1-5; D gene unclear. Trimming took 1 base from V and 5 from J, leaving 3 bases between them. Germline lookup yields CDR1 LGHNA and CDR2 YNFKEQ. The length of the CDR3 is 12 residues. CDR3 amino acids: CASSQGDQPQHF. Here the CDR3 DNA reads TGTGCCAGCAGCCAAGGAGATCAGCCCCAGCATTTT.

This clonotype was picked up a small number of times. The chain combines TRBV20-1 with TRBJ2-7; 10 positions match TRBD2. The CDR3 runs 13 residues. The germline V gene has CDR1 DFQATT and CDR2 SNEGSKA (reference sequence). Trimming at V came to 0 bases and at J to 9 bases, leaving 5 bases not matched to a gene. The CDR3 region is CSARDASGGWQYF. CDR3 bases: TGCAGTGCTAGAGACGCTAGCGGGGGCTGGCAGTACTTC.

V gene TRBV20-1 combines with J gene TRBJ2-1; TRBD2 matches 7 bases. Germline V gene lookup returns CDR1 DFQATT and CDR2 SNEGSKA (reference sequence). Trimming removed 1 base from V and 5 bases from J; junction bases left unmatched: 11. The CDR3 spans 16 residues. The CDR3 is CSARVQWTSWDNEQFF. Here the CDR3 DNA reads TGCAGTGCTAGAGTCCAATGGACTAGTTGGGACAATGAGCAGTTCTTC.

This clonotype occurred many times. The chain links TRBV20-1 to TRBJ2-7; D uncertain. The V end lost 6 bases, the J end lost 7 bases, and 19 bases lay between the germline ends. Germline V lookup: CDR1 DFQATT, CDR2 SNEGSKA (reference sequence). The CDR3 has 13 residues. The CDR3 loop reads CSASDPNLGEQYF. DNA for the CDR3: TGCAGTGCCTCGGACCCAAACCTAGGGGAGCAGTACTTC.

With respect to this clonotype: At one end, the junction sequence differs from germline, possibly due to a read error. The chain links TRBV5-1 to TRBJ2-7; 7 bases line up with TRBD1. The CDR3 runs 13 residues. Germline CDR1 and CDR2: SGHRS and YFSETQ. CDR3 residues: CASSRTGRYGQYF. The CDR3 DNA follows: TGCGCCAGCAGTCGGACAGGTCGGTACGGGCAGTACTTC.

For the CDR3, the DNA is TGCGCCAGCAGCTTGGGGGGTACCCTCGGCGACGAGCAGTACTTC. This codes for CASSLGGTLGDEQYF. The gene calls are TRBV5-1 and TRBJ2-7; D ambiguous. The CDR3 runs to 15 residues. Germline CDR1 is SGHRS and CDR2 is YFSETQ. Trimming removed 0 bases at V and 5 bases at J, with 15 bases between.

This clonotype was counted ten times or more. The V gene is TRBV28, the J gene TRBJ1-6, with 10 bases identical to TRBD1. The CDR3 covers 18 residues. J gave up 7 bases and V 3 bases, and 12 bases lay outside the gene matches. Germline CDR1 is MDHEN and CDR2 is SYDVKM. The CDR3, as DNA: TGTGCCAGCAGTTTTAGACAGTCCTGGGACAGGGGCAATTCACCCCTCCACTTT. This sequence encodes CASSFRQSWDRGNSPLHF. The full variable domain, its missing parts supplied by reference TRBV28 and TRBJ1-6, is DVKVTQSSRYLVKRTGEKVFLECVQDMDHENMFWYRQDPGLGLRLIYFSYDVKMKEKGDIPEGYSVSREKKERFSLILESASTNQTSMYLCASSFRQSWDRGNSPLHFGNGTRLTVT.

This clonotype was detected many times. The J gene is TRBJ2-7, the V gene TRBV12-3 or TRBV12-4, with 9 bases matching TRBD2. V dropped 5 bases and J dropped 4; count of bases not matched to a gene: 9. This CDR3 is built from 15 residues. The CDR3 reads CASSPYSGSGYEQYF. The CDR3 coding sequence is TGTGCCAGCAGTCCCTATAGCGGGAGTGGTTACGAGCAGTACTTC.

Worth noting for this clonotype: A clone one base away is much larger, so this may be a read error. The chain links TRBV5-5 to TRBJ1-2, with D possibly TRBD1 on 6 matching bases. Trimming took off 2 bases at V and 3 bases at J, with 20 bases between the two ends. The CDR3 runs to 17 residues. Germline CDR1 SGHKS, CDR2 YYEKEE (reference sequence). The CDR3, as DNA: TGTGCCAGCAGCTTTTTCCCTAAACAGGGCGAGCACTATGGCTACACCTTC. Translating gives CASSFFPKQGEHYGYTF.

This clonotype was recorded many times. The chain links TRBV7-8 to TRBJ2-7; TRBD1 matches at 9 bases. This CDR3 comprises 15 residues. Losses at the gene ends were 5 bases for V and 1 base for J; bases not matched to a gene: 6. Germline-derived CDR1 and CDR2 are SGHVS and FQNEAQ. The CDR3 nucleotides read TGTGCCAGCAGCCAACAGGGGGCTATTTCCTACGAGCAGTACTTC. It is translated as CASSQQGAISYEQYF.

The chain links TRBV18 to TRBJ1-3; weak D call: TRBD1 (5 bases). Trimming pared 6 bases from V and 4 bases from J, leaving 7 bases between. This CDR3 has 12 residues. CDR1 KGHSH and CDR2 LQKENI come from the germline V gene. The CDR3 DNA is TGTGCCAGCTCGACAGAAGGAAACACCATATATTTT. Translated, it gives CASSTEGNTIYF.

This clonotype was recorded at least ten times. For the CDR3, the DNA is TGTGCCAGCAGCCCGGGTTTAGGGGGGGCAGACGAGCAGTACTTC. Its translation is CASSPGLGGADEQYF. The chain uses TRBV14 and TRBJ2-7; possibly TRBD2 for D (7 bases). Germline CDR1 is SGHDN and CDR2 is FVKESK. The CDR3 extends over 15 amino acids. The V and J ends lost 4 bases and 5 bases respectively, with 18 bases between them.

The chain recombines TRBV20-1 with TRBJ2-1; 10 nucleotides align to TRBD2. V was pared by 5 bases and J by 1 base, with 2 bases of the junction left unmatched. Germline V gene sequence: CDR1 DFQATT, CDR2 SNEGSKA (reference sequence). The CDR3 runs to 14 residues. CDR3 sequence: CSAASGGSYNEQFF. The DNA for the CDR3 is TGCAGTGCTGCTAGCGGGGGATCCTACAATGAGCAGTTCTTC.

This clonotype has at least ten counts. The V and J genes are TRBV6-2 or TRBV6-3 and TRBJ1-5; 9 nucleotides align to TRBD1. V was pared by 5 bases and J by 5 bases, with 1 base of the junction left unmatched. This CDR3 comprises 13 residues. CDR1 MNHEY and CDR2 SVGEGT come from the germline V gene. This CDR3 reads CASSRDRDQPQHF. The CDR3 nucleotides are TGTGCCAGCAGTCGGGACAGGGATCAGCCCCAGCATTTT.

A few counts support this clonotype. The chain couples TRBV7-8 to TRBJ2-3; the D gene is possibly TRBD2 (5 bases). This CDR3 contains 15 residues. V lost 0 bases and J lost 4, with 11 bases in between. Germline loops: CDR1 SGHVS, CDR2 FQNEAQ. CDR3 coding DNA: TGTGCCAGCAGCTTAGCGCCGGGATGGGCAGATACGCAGTATTTT. Translating gives CASSLAPGWADTQYF.

This chain joins TRBV14 and TRBJ2-4, with 15 bases lining up with TRBD2. The CDR3 totals 17 residues. Germline CDR1 SGHDN, CDR2 FVKESK. J gave up 1 base and V 4 bases, and 2 bases lay outside the gene matches. The chain's CDR3 is CASSPGLAGGAKNIQYF. The CDR3 region has the DNA TGTGCCAGCAGCCCGGGACTAGCGGGGGGTGCCAAAAACATTCAGTACTTC.

This clonotype was seen at least ten times. The chain couples TRBV20-1 to TRBJ2-7, with D unclear. Germline V gene data show CDR1 as DFQATT and CDR2 as SNEGSKA (reference sequence). The CDR3 runs 12 residues. V lost 1 base and J 0 bases, leaving 4 bases between the germline ends. The CDR3 DNA reads TGCAGTGCTAGAGCTCGCTCCTACGAGCAGTACTTC. It codes for CSARARSYEQYF.

The chain has TRBV6-1 and TRBJ2-3, with TRBD2 matching 11 bases. Looked up from germline, CDR1 is MNHNS and CDR2 is SASEGT. Trimming cost V 6 bases and J 4 bases; bases outside gene matches: 12. The CDR3 has 17 residues. CDR3 in amino acids: CASRDAALAGGSDTQYF. In nucleotides, the CDR3 is TGTGCCAGCAGGGACGCCGCCCTAGCGGGAGGTTCAGATACGCAGTATTTT.

This rearrangement joins TRBV6-5 to TRBJ2-7; 10 positions match TRBD2. The CDR3 sequence is 15 residues long. Germline CDR1 MNHEY, CDR2 SVGAGI. With 0 bases clipped from V and 6 bases from J, the junction kept 5 bases outside the gene matches. The CDR3 protein is CASSYSASGRFEQYF. CDR3 DNA sequence: TGTGCCAGCAGTTACTCGGCTAGCGGGAGATTCGAGCAGTACTTC.

V usage is TRBV15 and J usage is TRBJ1-4, with D unresolved. The V end lost 9 bases, the J end lost 10 bases, and 18 bases lay between the germline ends. Germline values: CDR1 LNHNV, CDR2 YYDKDF (reference sequence). The CDR3 extends over 13 amino acids. This chain's CDR3 is CATKRGPGGKLFF. The DNA for the CDR3 is TGTGCCACGAAGAGAGGCCCAGGCGGAAAACTGTTTTTT.

This clonotype was observed at least ten times. This rearrangement joins TRBV4-2 to TRBJ2-2; D unresolved. CDR1 and CDR2 from the germline V gene are LGHNA and YNFKEQ. This CDR3 region has 14 residues. The germline V and J ends were trimmed by 3 bases and 0 bases, with 5 bases remaining between them. CDR3 sequence reads: CASSQHTNTGELFF. CDR3 bases: TGTGCCAGCAGCCAGCACACGAACACCGGGGAGCTGTTTTTT.

This clonotype was seen a few times. J is TRBJ2-2 and V is TRBV24-1, with D possibly TRBD2 on 5 matching bases. Trimming took off 5 bases at V and 1 base at J, with 10 bases between the two ends. The CDR3 runs to 15 residues. CDR1 is KGHDR and CDR2 is SFDVKD in the germline V gene. CDR3 residues: CATSATGMNTGELFF. The CDR3 bases are TGTGCCACCAGTGCAACCGGGATGAACACCGGGGAGCTGTTTTTT.

A few counts support this clonotype. The CDR3 sequence is CSASPSDRNTEAFF. CDR3 in DNA: TGCAGTGCTAGTCCCAGCGACAGGAACACTGAAGCTTTCTTT. The rearrangement joins TRBV20-1 to TRBJ1-1, with TRBD1 as a possible D gene (5 bases). The V gene lost 3 bases and the J gene lost 1 base, with 12 bases spanning the gap. Germline V gene sequence: CDR1 DFQATT, CDR2 SNEGSKA (reference sequence). The CDR3 totals 14 residues.